A selection of T cell receptor beta chains follows, all from one sample in a study of OX40 agonist ivuxolimab in advanced cancers. Here immunoSEQ multiplex PCR was the method, and the copy in TCRdb shows in-frame clones only, minus some. The sample contains 15,000 to 25,000 clones, 85% to 90% of which appear only once. The sequencing used CD4+ or CD8+ T cells sorted from blood, collected in a trial of the OX40 agonist ivuxolimab. The receptors originated from an adult with an advanced solid tumor such as melanoma, head and neck, liver or kidney cancer. Both conserved end residues are part of each CDR3. The D gene is left open where the match is weak. A row's size may be missing; if present it is once, few, many or a size class.

J	V	size	D	CDR3	DNA
TRBJ2-7	TRBV5-5	.	TRBD2	CASSTAGVGYEQYF	TGTGCCAGCAGCACAGCGGGAGTGGGTTACGAGCAGTACTTC
TRBJ1-5	TRBV11-2	.	.	CASSLVGGGQPQHF	TGTGCCAGCAGCCTCGTCGGGGGCGGCCAGCCCCAGCATTTT
TRBJ2-3	TRBV2	.	.	CASRPDTTDTQYF	TGTGCCAGCAGACCCGACACCACAGATACGCAGTATTTT
TRBJ2-5	TRBV9	.	TRBD2	CASSVPGTSGDQETQYF	TGTGCCAGCAGCGTACCAGGGACTAGCGGGGACCAAGAGACCCAGTACTTC
TRBJ1-1	TRBV29-1	.	.	CSVRGANTEAFF	TGCAGCGTTAGGGGAGCGAACACTGAAGCTTTCTTT
TRBJ1-2	TRBV28	.	TRBD1	CASSGQGAMDYGYTF	TGTGCCAGCAGCGGACAGGGGGCGATGGACTATGGCTACACCTTC
TRBJ2-7	TRBV5-4	.	TRBD2	CASSLAWAGGAYEQYF	TGTGCCAGCAGCTTAGCTTGGGCGGGAGGTGCCTACGAGCAGTACTTC
TRBJ2-2	TRBV19	once	TRBD2	CASGLAGGGTGELFF	TGTGCCAGCGGACTAGCGGGAGGAGGGACCGGGGAGCTGTTTTTT
TRBJ2-5	TRBV28	.	TRBD1	CASSLLSLDRGMSQYF	TGTGCCAGCAGTCTACTGAGTCTGGACAGGGGGATGTCCCAGTACTTC
TRBJ2-4	TRBV27	.	TRBD1	CASRRTATGGLGTDKNIQYF	TGTGCCAGCAGAAGGACCGCGACAGGGGGCTTGGGGACTGATAAAAACATTCAGTACTTC
TRBJ1-4	TRBV7-9	.	.	CASSPKGPEELFF	TGTGCCAGCAGCCCAAAGGGCCCTGAAGAACTGTTTTTT
TRBJ1-5	TRBV30	.	TRBD1	CAWSSRSTGGEYQPQHF	TGTGCCTGGAGTAGTAGGTCGACAGGGGGCGAGTATCAGCCCCAGCATTTT
TRBJ2-7	TRBV28	.	TRBD1	CASSSQTGALYEQYF	TGTGCCAGCAGTTCTCAGACAGGGGCCCTCTACGAGCAGTACTTC
TRBJ2-7	TRBV6-5	.	TRBD2	CASSLAGTTYEQYF	TGTGCCAGCAGCCTAGCGGGCACGACCTACGAGCAGTACTTC
TRBJ2-1	TRBV6-5	.	TRBD2	CASSRGSSYNEQFF	TGTGCCAGCAGTCGCGGGAGCTCCTACAATGAGCAGTTCTTC
TRBJ2-5	TRBV27	.	TRBD2	CASSSRTSGRRETQYF	TGTGCCAGCAGTTCCCGGACTAGCGGGAGGAGGGAGACCCAGTACTTC
TRBJ1-4	TRBV28	.	.	CASSYLALTKEKLFF	TGTGCCAGCAGTTACTTGGCCTTAACTAAGGAAAAACTGTTTTTT
TRBJ2-3	TRBV5-1	.	TRBD2	CASSLEVAGGYLTDTQYF	TGCGCCAGCAGCTTGGAGGTAGCGGGAGGGTACCTCACAGATACGCAGTATTTT
TRBJ2-7	TRBV29-1	.	.	CSVVPSGSGEQYF	TGCAGCGTTGTCCCTTCAGGGTCAGGTGAGCAGTACTTC
TRBJ2-5	TRBV19	.	.	CASSIGAEHQETQYF	TGTGCCAGTAGTATCGGGGCAGAGCACCAAGAGACCCAGTACTTC
TRBJ2-5	TRBV11-3	large	TRBD2	CASSLVPSGTFGETQYF	TGTGCCAGCAGCTTAGTCCCTAGCGGGACCTTTGGGGAGACCCAGTACTTC
TRBJ2-3	TRBV5-1	.	TRBD2	CASSPGLAETDTQYF	TGCGCCAGCAGCCCCGGACTAGCGGAGACAGATACGCAGTATTTT
TRBJ1-6	TRBV27	.	.	CASLGVGQEPLHF	TGTGCCAGCCTGGGCGTTGGGCAGGAACCCCTCCACTTT
TRBJ2-2	TRBV19	.	.	CASRAMDGYTGELFF	TGTGCCAGTAGGGCGATGGACGGTTACACCGGGGAGCTGTTTTTT
TRBJ2-7	TRBV6-5	.	.	CASSKDKGSYEQYF	TGTGCCAGCAGCAAGGATAAGGGATCCTACGAGCAGTACTTC
TRBJ2-3	TRBV4-1	.	.	CASSHGTKADTQYF	TGCGCCAGCAGCCATGGGACGAAGGCAGATACGCAGTATTTT
TRBJ2-1	TRBV13	.	.	CASSSRGEGGVNEQFF	TGTGCCAGCAGCTCCCGGGGTGAGGGTGGGGTTAATGAGCAGTTCTTC
TRBJ2-7	TRBV5-8	.	.	CASSFFMGPGLEQYF	TGTGCCAGCAGCTTTTTTATGGGGCCCGGGCTTGAGCAGTACTTC
TRBJ1-1	TRBV7-7	.	.	CASSMRQEMGGTEAFF	TGTGCTAGCAGCATGCGACAGGAGATGGGAGGCACTGAAGCTTTCTTT
TRBJ1-5	TRBV2	.	TRBD1	CASSPGQGFQPQHF	TGTGCCAGCAGTCCGGGACAGGGGTTTCAGCCCCAGCATTTT
TRBJ2-2	TRBV28	.	.	CAGGFSGELFF	TGTGCCGGTGGGTTTAGCGGGGAGCTGTTTTTT
TRBJ2-5	TRBV9	.	.	CASSARGQETQYF	TGTGCCAGCAGCGCCAGGGGCCAAGAGACCCAGTACTTC
TRBJ2-3	TRBV28	.	TRBD2	CASSFTSGSADTQYF	TGTGCCAGCAGTTTCACTAGCGGGAGTGCAGATACGCAGTATTTT
TRBJ2-1	TRBV2	.	TRBD1	CASIGTAEYNEQFF	TGTGCCAGCATCGGGACAGCGGAATACAATGAGCAGTTCTTC
TRBJ2-1	TRBV29-1	once	TRBD1	CSVRTGGSRQFF	TGCAGCGTACGGACAGGCGGAAGCCGGCAGTTCTTC
TRBJ1-2	TRBV19	.	.	CASSIPGAARGYGYTF	TGTGCCAGTAGTATACCCGGCGCCGCCCGGGGTTATGGCTACACCTTC
TRBJ2-5	TRBV28	.	TRBD1	CASNWDRGIQETQYF	TGTGCCAGCAACTGGGACAGGGGGATCCAAGAGACCCAGTACTTC
TRBJ2-1	TRBV7-9	once	.	CASSLAGRDEQFF	TGTGCCAGCAGCTTGGCAGGTCGGGATGAGCAGTTCTTC
TRBJ2-3	TRBV19	.	.	CASSILGSTDTQYF	TGTGCCAGTAGTATACTCGGGAGCACAGATACGCAGTATTTT
TRBJ1-1	TRBV4-2	.	.	CASSPSGTALNTEAFF	TGTGCCAGCAGCCCGTCCGGGACGGCCCTGAACACTGAAGCTTTCTTT